This T cell receptor beta chain comes out of a study of cytomegalovirus exposure and HLA in healthy donors. Study as a whole: Early released data had about 85 million unique TCRs, all coming from HLA-typed donors. Of a few hundred genotyped donors, about 81% grouped in the Caucasian-associated ancestry cluster.

General observations from the study: It has been reported that TCR beta sequences accurately predicted the HLA-A and HLA-B alleles of most subjects. Relative to the approximately 700-donor mean, N-insertions were reportedly fewer in an Asian-associated ancestry cluster in a later analysis.

The PCR used 60 Vbeta and 13 Jbeta primers. Clones were read by immunoSEQ multiplex PCR, and TCRdb kept only the in-frame ones, dropping some. Of some 150,000 clones listed, approximately 80% were seen once; the top ten hold roughly 7.6%. In regard to this clone: Its antigen is currently unknown.

This CDR3 has 14 residues. Germline V gene lookup returns CDR1 SGHAT and CDR2 FQNNGV. The V end lost 2 bases, the J end lost 4 bases, and 9 bases lay between the germline ends. J is TRBJ2-1 and V is TRBV11-2; no clear D. Input material: PBMCs. This TCR was sampled from a woman aged 25 to 39 in good health and CMV-seropositive. The CDR3 DNA reads as TGTGCCAGCAGCTTAAACTGGCGGTACAATGAGCAGTTCTTC. This encodes CASSLNWRYNEQFF.